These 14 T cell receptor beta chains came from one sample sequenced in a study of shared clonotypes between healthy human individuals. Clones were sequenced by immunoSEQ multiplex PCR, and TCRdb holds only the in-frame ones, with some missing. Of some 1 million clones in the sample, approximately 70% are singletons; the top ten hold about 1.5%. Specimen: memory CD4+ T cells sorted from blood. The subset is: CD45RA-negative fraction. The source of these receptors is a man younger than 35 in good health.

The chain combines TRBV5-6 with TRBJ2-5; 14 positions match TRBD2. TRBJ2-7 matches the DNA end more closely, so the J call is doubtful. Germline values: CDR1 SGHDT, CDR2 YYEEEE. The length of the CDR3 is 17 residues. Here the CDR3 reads CASSPDTGLAGGNEQYF. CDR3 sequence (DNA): TGTGCCAGCAGCCCGGACACTGGACTAGCGGGAGGTAACGAGCAGTACTTC.

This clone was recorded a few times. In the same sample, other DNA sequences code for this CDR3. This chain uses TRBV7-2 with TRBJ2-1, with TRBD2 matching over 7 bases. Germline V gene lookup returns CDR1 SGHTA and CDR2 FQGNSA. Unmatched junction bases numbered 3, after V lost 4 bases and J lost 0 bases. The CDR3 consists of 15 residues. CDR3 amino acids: CASSSLAGSYNEQFF. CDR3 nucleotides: TGTGCCAGCAGCTCCTTAGCGGGCTCCTACAATGAGCAGTTCTTC.

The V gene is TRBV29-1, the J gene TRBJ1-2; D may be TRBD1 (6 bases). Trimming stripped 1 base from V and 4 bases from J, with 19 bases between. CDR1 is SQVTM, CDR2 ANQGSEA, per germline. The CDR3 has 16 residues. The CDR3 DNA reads TGCAGCGTTGAAGGGTCCGAACAGGGAAGATTCTATGGCTACACCTTC. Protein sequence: CSVEGSEQGRFYGYTF.

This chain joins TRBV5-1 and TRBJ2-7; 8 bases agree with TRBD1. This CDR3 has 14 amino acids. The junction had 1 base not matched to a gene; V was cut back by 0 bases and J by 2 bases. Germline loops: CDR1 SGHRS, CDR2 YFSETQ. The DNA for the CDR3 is TGCGCCAGCAGCTTGGAGGACAGGGCCTACGAGCAGTACTTC. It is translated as CASSLEDRAYEQYF.

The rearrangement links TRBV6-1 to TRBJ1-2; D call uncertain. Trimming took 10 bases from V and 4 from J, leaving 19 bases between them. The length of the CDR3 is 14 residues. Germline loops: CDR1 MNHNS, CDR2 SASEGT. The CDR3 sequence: CAIKAGLGSYGYTF. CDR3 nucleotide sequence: TGTGCCATAAAAGCGGGGTTGGGGAGCTATGGCTACACCTTC.

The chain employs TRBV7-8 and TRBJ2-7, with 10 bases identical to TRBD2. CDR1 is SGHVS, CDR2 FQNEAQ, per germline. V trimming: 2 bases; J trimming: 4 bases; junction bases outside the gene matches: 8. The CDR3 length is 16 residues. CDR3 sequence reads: CASSLWSSGSLYEQYF. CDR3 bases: TGTGCCAGCAGCTTATGGTCTAGCGGGAGTTTATACGAGCAGTACTTC.

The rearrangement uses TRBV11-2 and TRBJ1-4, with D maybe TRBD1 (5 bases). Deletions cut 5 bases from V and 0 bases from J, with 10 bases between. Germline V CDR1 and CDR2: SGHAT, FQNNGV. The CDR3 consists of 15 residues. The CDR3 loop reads CASSLRGPTNEKLFF. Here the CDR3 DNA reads TGTGCCAGCAGCCTCCGGGGCCCAACTAATGAAAAACTGTTTTTT.

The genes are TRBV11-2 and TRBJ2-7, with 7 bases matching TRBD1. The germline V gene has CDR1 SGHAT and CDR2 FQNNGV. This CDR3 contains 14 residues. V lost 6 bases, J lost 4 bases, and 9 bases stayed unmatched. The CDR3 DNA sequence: TGTGCCAGCAGAAAACCGGGACAGACGTACGAGCAGTACTTC. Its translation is CASRKPGQTYEQYF.

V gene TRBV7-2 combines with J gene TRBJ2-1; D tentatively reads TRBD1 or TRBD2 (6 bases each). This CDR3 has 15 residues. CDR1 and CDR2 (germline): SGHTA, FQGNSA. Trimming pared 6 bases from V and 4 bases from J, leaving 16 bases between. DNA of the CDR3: TGTGCCAGCAGTCTGACACGGAGGGGGTACAATGAGCAGTTCTTC. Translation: CASSLTRRGYNEQFF.

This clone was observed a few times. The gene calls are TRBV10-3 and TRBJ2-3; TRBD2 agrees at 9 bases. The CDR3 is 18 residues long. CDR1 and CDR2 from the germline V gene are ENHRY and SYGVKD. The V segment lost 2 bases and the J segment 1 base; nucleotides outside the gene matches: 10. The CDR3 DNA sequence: TGTGCCATCAGTGAGGGCGCGGGAGGGCCATTTGGCACAGATACGCAGTATTTT. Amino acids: CAISEGAGGPFGTDTQYF.

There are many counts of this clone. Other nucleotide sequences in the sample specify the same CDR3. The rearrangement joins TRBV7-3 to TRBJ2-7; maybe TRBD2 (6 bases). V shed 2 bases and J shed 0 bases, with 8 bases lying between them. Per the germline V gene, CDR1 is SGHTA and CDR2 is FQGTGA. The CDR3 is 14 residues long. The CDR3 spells CASSLGGNSYEQYF. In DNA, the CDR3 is TGTGCCAGCAGCTTAGGCGGGAACTCCTACGAGCAGTACTTC.

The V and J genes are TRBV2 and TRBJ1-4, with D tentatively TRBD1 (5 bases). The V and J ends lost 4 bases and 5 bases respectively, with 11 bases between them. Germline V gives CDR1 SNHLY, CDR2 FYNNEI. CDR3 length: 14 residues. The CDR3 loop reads CASSADSLNEKLFF. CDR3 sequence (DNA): TGTGCCAGCAGTGCTGACAGTTTGAATGAAAAACTGTTTTTT.

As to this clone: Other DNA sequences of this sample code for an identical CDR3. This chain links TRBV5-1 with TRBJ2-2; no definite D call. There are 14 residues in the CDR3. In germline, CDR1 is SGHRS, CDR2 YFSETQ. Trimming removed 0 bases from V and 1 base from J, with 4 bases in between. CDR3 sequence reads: CASSLGQNTGELFF. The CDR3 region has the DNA TGCGCCAGCAGCTTGGGCCAGAACACCGGGGAGCTGTTTTTT.

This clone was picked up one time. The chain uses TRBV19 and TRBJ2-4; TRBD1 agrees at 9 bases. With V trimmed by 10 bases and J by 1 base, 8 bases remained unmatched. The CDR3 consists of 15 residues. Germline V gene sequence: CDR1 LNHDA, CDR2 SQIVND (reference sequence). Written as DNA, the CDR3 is TGTGCCACGGAAGAGACAGGGGGGGCCAAAAACATTCAGTACTTC. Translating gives CATEETGGAKNIQYF. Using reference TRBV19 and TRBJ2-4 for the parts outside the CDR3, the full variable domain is DGGITQSPKYLFRKEGQNVTLSCEQNLNHDAMYWYRQDPGQGLRLIYYSQIVNDFQKGDIAEGYSVSREKKESFPLTVTSAQKNPTAFYLCATEETGGAKNIQYFGAGTRLSVL.